This record covers a single T cell receptor (beta chain). The data were taken from a study of blood T cell repertoires in COVID-19. Profiling relied on immunoSEQ multiplex PCR, and the TCRdb table lists in-frame clones only, not all of them. The repertoire holds 250,000 to 350,000 clones, with 88% as singletons. CDR1 SEHNR and CDR2 FQNEAQ come from the germline V gene (reference sequence). The CDR3 extends over 14 amino acids. Trimming at V came to 5 bases and at J to 1 base, leaving 3 bases not matched to a gene. This sequence was found in a woman between 25 and 40 years old with COVID-19, enrolled during active disease. V gene TRBV7-9 combines with J gene TRBJ2-7, with TRBD1 matching 9 bases. Specimen: peripheral blood. In DNA form, the CDR3 reads TGTGCCAGCAGCGCGACAGGGGGGTCCTACGAGCAGTACTTC. This sequence encodes CASSATGGSYEQYF.